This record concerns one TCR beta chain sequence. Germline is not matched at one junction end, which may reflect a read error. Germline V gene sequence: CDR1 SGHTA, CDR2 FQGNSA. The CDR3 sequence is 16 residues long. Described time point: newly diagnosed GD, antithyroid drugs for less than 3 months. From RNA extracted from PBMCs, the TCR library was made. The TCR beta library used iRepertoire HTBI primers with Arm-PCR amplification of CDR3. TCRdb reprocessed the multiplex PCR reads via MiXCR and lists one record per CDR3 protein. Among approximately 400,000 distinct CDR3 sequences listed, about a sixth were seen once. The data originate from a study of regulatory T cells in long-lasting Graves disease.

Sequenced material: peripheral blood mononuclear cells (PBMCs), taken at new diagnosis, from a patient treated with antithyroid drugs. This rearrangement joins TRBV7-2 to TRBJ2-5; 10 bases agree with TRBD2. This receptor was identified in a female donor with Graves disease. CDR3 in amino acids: CVSSKLAGVLDETQYF. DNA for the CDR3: TGTGTCAGCAGCAAGCTAGCGGGAGTGCTCGACGAGACCCAGTACTTC.